This T cell receptor (beta chain) is from a study of T cell responses to AZD1222 COVID-19 vaccine. Points from the study as a whole: Repertoire collection took place solely once the T cell response had peaked. Among vaccine-associated CD4 TCRs, coverage spanned spike, with dominance at 160-218 and 743-854. Of the AZD1222 recipients, only 5 to 7 were seropositive at baseline.

Remarks on this clone: Its antigen remains unidentified.

The method was immunoSEQ multiplex PCR; TCRdb's version includes in-frame clones alone and lacks a portion of them. The data hold more than 90,000 clones, with about 86% observed a single time. V lost 2 bases and J 1 base, leaving 5 bases between the germline ends. The germline V gene encodes CDR1 SNHLY and CDR2 FYNNEI. The CDR3 length is 13 residues. The genes are TRBV2 and TRBJ2-5; D gene ambiguous. The specimen was peripheral blood, collected on day 0 of AZD1222 vaccination. The TCR sequence derives from an adult in good health. In DNA form, the CDR3 reads TGTGCCAGCAGTGAACAGATCCAAGAGACCCAGTACTTC. It specifies CASSEQIQETQYF.